This T cell receptor (beta chain) originates from a study of immune cell composition in non-small cell lung cancer. Study in general: Lung adenocarcinoma or squamous carcinoma made up most tumours. General study results and limits: Dominant in vivo tumour-associated clones were not shown to share tumour-reactive sequences. Adenocarcinomas with higher top tumour-associated clone frequency had more reactive TILs. Tumour-associated clones >0.5% occurred in roughly a third of adenocarcinomas, about four fifths of squamous.

Remarks on this clone: The antigen is not known.

V lost 6 bases and J lost 9, with 21 bases in between. The CDR3 is made up of 15 amino acids. Per germline, CDR1 LNHDA and CDR2 SQIVND (reference sequence). Normal lung sampling was at least 3 cm from the tumour, as distant as possible. The table came from immunoSEQ multiplex PCR; TCRdb's copy has only in-frame clones and leaves some out. The sample has around 2,700 clones, roughly 77% seen once. The material sequenced was non-adjacent lung tissue. The chain links TRBV19 to TRBJ2-1; possibly TRBD1 for D (6 bases). This TCR derives from a human donor with non-small cell lung cancer. CDR3 sequence (DNA): TGTGCCAGTAGGCCCCTGGACAGACCTCCCGGTGAGCAGTTCTTC. Translation: CASRPLDRPPGEQFF.